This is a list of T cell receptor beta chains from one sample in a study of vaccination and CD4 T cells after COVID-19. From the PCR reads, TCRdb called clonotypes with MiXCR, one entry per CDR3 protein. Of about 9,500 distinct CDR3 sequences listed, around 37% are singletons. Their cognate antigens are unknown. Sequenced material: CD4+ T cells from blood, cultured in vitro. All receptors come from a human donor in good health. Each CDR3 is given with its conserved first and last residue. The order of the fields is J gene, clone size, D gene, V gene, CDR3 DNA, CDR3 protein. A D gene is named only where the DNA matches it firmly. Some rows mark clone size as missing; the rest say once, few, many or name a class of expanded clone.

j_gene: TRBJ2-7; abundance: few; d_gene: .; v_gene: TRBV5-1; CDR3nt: TGCGCCAGGGGTGCACAGTACATCGCCTACGAGCAGTACTTC; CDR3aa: CARGAQYIAYEQYF
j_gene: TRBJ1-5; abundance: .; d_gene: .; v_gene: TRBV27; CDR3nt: TGTGCCAGCAGTTTGGTAGGAATATATCAGCCCCAGCATTTT; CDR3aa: CASSLVGIYQPQHF
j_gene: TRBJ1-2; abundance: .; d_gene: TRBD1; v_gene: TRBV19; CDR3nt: TGTGCCAGTAGTAGAACCGGACAGGGGGACTATGACTACACCTTC; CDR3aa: CASSRTGQGDYDYTF
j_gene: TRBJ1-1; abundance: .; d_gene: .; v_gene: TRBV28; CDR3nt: TGTGCCAGCAGTTGGGGGGTCGCCACTGAAGCTTTCTTT; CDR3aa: CASSWGVATEAFF
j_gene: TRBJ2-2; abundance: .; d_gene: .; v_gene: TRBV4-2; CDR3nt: TGTGCCAGCAGCCAAGTCGCAGGGTCCACCGGGGAGCTGTTTTTT; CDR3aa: CASSQVAGSTGELFF
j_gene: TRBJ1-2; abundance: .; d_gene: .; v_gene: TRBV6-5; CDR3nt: TGTGCCAGCAGTTACTCGAATTCGGGTACGGGATATGGCTACACCTTC; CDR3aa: CASSYSNSGTGYGYTF
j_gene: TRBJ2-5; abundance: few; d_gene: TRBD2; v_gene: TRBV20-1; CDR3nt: TGCAGTGCTGGGACTAGACGCCTGGAGACCCAGTACTTC; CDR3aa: CSAGTRRLETQYF
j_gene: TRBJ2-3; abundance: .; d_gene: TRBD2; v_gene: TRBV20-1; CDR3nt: TGCAGTGTTCGGGGGGTGACTAGCACAGATACGCAGTATTTT; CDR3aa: CSVRGVTSTDTQYF
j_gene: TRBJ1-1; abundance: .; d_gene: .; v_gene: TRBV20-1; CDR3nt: TGCAGTGCTAGGAGTTTTACTGAAGCTTTCTTT; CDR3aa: CSARSFTEAFF
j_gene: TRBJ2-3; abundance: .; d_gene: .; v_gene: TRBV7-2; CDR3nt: TGTGCCAGCAGCTTGGCTCCTCTTATTACAGATACGCAGTATTTT; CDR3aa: CASSLAPLITDTQYF
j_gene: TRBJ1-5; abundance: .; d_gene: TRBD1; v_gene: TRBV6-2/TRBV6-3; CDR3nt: TGTGCCAGCAGTACATACGACAGGGTGAAGCCCCAGCATTTT; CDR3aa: CASSTYDRVKPQHF
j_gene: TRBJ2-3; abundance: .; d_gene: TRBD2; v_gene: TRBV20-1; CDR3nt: TGCAGTGCGTATAAGCGGGAGTGGGGAGATACGCAGTATTTT; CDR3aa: CSAYKREWGDTQYF
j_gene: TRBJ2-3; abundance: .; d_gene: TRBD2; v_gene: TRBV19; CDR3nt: TGTGCCAGTAACCCGAGGCGAGCGGGGAGCACAGATACGCAGTATTTT; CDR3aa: CASNPRRAGSTDTQYF
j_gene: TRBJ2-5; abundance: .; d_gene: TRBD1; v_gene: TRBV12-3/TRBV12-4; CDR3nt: TGTGCCAGCAGGGGACAGGGGGCTGGTGAGACCCAGTACTTC; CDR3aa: CASRGQGAGETQYF
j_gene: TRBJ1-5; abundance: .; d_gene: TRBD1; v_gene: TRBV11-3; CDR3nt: TGTGCCAGCAGCTTGCACGACAGGGGTTACCAGCCCCAGCATTTT; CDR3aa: CASSLHDRGYQPQHF
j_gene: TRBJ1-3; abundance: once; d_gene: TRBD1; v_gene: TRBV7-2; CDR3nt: TGTGCCAGCAGCTTAGCCATCGCAGGGGGCCGCTCTGGAAACACCATATATTTT; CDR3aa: CASSLAIAGGRSGNTIYF
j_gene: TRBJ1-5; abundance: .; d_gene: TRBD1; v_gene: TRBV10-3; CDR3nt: TGTGCCATCAGTGAGTCGACAGGGGGCAATCAGCCCCAGCATTTT; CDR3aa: CAISESTGGNQPQHF
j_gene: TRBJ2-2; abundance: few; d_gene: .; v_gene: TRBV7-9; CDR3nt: TGTGCCAGCAGCTCTAGGACAGTCGAGACCGGGGAGCTGTTTTTT; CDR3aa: CASSSRTVETGELFF
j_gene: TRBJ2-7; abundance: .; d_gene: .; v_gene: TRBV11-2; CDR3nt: TGTGCCAGCAGCTTAGTGAAGGGGAGGAACTACGAGCAGTACTTC; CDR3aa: CASSLVKGRNYEQYF
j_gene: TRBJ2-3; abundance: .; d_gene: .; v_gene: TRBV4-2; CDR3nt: TGTGCCAGCAGTCACGGAGGAACAGATACGCAGTATTTT; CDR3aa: CASSHGGTDTQYF
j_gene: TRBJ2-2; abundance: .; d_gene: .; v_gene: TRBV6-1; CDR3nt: TGTGCCAGCAGCCAAGGACGTTGGATCGGGGAGCTGTTTTTT; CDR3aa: CASSQGRWIGELFF
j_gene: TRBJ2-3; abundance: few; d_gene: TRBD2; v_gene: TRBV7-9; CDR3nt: TGTGCCAGCAGCTATGGACTAGCGGGAGGAACAGATACGCAGTATTTT; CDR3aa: CASSYGLAGGTDTQYF
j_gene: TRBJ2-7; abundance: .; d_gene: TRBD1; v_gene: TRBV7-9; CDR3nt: TGTGCCAGCAGCTTAGCGTCACCGGGACAGCAAACCTTC; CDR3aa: CASSLASPGQQTF
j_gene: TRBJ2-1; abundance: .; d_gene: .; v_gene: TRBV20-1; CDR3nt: TGCAGTGCTAGAGTTGGAGCGAGCTCCTACAATGAGCAGTTCTTC; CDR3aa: CSARVGASSYNEQFF
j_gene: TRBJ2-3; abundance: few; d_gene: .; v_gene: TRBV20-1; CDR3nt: TGCAGTGCTAGAGACCCCGTGATAGCGGATACGCAGTATTTT; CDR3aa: CSARDPVIADTQYF
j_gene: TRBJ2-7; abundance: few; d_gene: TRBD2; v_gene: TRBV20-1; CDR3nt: TGCAGTGCCCCACTAGCGACCCTCTACGAGCAGTACTTC; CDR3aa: CSAPLATLYEQYF
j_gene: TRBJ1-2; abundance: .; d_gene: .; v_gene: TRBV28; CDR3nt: TGTGCCAGCAGACAGGAAGCTAACTATGGCTGCACCTTC; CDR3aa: CASRQEANYGCTF
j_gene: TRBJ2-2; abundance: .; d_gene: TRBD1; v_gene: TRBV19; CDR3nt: TGTGCCAGTAGTAGGGACAGGGGGCGTCTCGGGGAGCTGTTTTTT; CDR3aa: CASSRDRGRLGELFF